This TCR beta chain was observed in a study of T cells in Graves' hyperthyroidism and ophthalmopathy. Researchers barred patients who had uncontrolled infection, other autoimmune disease, pregnancy or lactation. This clonotype has at least ten counts. As yet, its antigen is unknown. The CDR3 is 15 residues long. Germline CDR1 reads LGHDT; CDR2 reads YNNKEL (reference sequence). The V end lost 2 bases, the J end lost 4 bases, and 15 bases lay between the germline ends. Study results and caveats: From stable hyperthyroidism, ophthalmopathy was set apart by a 13 V-J model.

Using RNA transcripts as the source, TCR beta CDR3 regions were amplified. A set of HTBI primers served as the primers for a first-round RT-PCR of the TCR CDR3. A single record per CDR3 protein comes from TCRdb applying MiXCR to the multiplex PCR reads. The sample includes about 560,000 distinct CDR3 sequences, around 13% of them seen just once. The receptor was isolated from a woman in her thirties or forties with Graves' hyperthyroidism. V gene TRBV3-1 combines with J gene TRBJ2-7, with D perhaps TRBD1 (5 bases). Sequencing used blood. The CDR3 DNA follows: TGTGCCAGCAGCCAAATTGTCAGGGCGGCGTACGAGCAGTACTTC. Protein: CASSQIVRAAYEQYF.